One sample yielded the 27 T cell receptor beta chains listed below, sequenced in a study of shared T cell receptors in the human thymus. The data were produced by immunoSEQ multiplex PCR, yet TCRdb's version contains in-frame clones alone and is incomplete. Found here are hundreds of thousands of clones, around 87% of them singletons; the top ten hold about 0.0094%. These sequences were also reported in another study, on human thymus T cells.

Sequenced input: thymocytes. All receptors come from a boy under two years old with a congenital heart defect.

This chain connects TRBV7-2 to TRBJ1-2; perhaps TRBD1 as D (5 bases). Germline CDR1 is SGHTA and CDR2 is FQGNSA. The CDR3 consists of 15 residues. V lost 1 base and J 3 bases, leaving 12 bases between the germline ends. CDR3 sequence: CASSLGGRADYGYTF. The CDR3 nucleotides read TGTGCCAGCAGCTTAGGGGGCAGGGCGGACTATGGCTACACCTTC.

Only a few counts were recorded for this clone. The V call is TRBV12-5, the J call TRBJ2-7; no clear D. Trimming stripped 2 bases from V and 1 base from J, with 9 bases between. Germline CDR1 is LGHNT and CDR2 is FRNRAP. This CDR3 region has 14 residues. The CDR3 here is CASGLWQNSYEQYF. CDR3 sequence (DNA): TGTGCTAGTGGTTTGTGGCAGAATTCCTACGAGCAGTACTTC.

The J gene is TRBJ2-1, the V gene TRBV6-6; 10 bases map to TRBD2. The CDR3 is 16 amino acids. Trimming took 5 bases from V and 5 from J; bases not matched to a gene: 9. Germline loops: CDR1 MNHNY, CDR2 SVGAGI (reference sequence). DNA of the CDR3: TGTGCCAGCAGTAAGACTAGCGGGCAGACGAACAATGAGCAGTTCTTC. It translates to CASSKTSGQTNNEQFF.

The CDR3 DNA is TGCAGTGCTCGGACAGGGCTAGCTTTCTTT. Encoded protein: CSARTGLAFF. The J gene is TRBJ1-1, the V gene TRBV20-1; TRBD1 aligns across 8 bases. CDR3 size: 10 residues. Per germline, CDR1 DFQATT and CDR2 SNEGSKA (reference sequence). Unmatched junction bases numbered 3, after V lost 5 bases and J lost 10 bases.

The chain couples TRBV11-3 to TRBJ2-3; 11 bases align to TRBD2. Per germline, CDR1 SGHNT and CDR2 YENEEA. After removal of 5 bases from V and 3 bases from J, the junction contained 10 bases not matched to a gene. This CDR3 spans 17 amino acids. The CDR3 here is CASSQEGSGGVTDTQYF. The CDR3 DNA reads TGTGCCAGCAGCCAAGAGGGTAGCGGGGGGGTTACAGATACGCAGTATTTT.

The chain combines TRBV12-5 with TRBJ2-1; 7 bases map to TRBD2. Germline V CDR1 and CDR2: LGHNT, FRNRAP. The CDR3 spans 14 residues. V gave up 3 bases and J gave up 7 bases; unmatched junction bases: 6. CDR3 DNA: TGTGCTAGTGGTTTATCAGCGGGACCAAATGAGCAGTTCTTC. Translation gives CASGLSAGPNEQFF.

V usage is TRBV5-1 and J usage is TRBJ1-4; TRBD1 matches 7 bases. With V trimmed by 2 bases and J by 5 bases, 6 bases remained unmatched. The CDR3 length is 15 residues. Germline CDR1 SGHRS, CDR2 YFSETQ. The CDR3 sequence is CASSFDRDQNEKLFF. The CDR3 DNA sequence: TGCGCCAGCAGCTTTGACAGGGACCAGAATGAAAAACTGTTTTTT.

This clone was recorded once. This sequence joins TRBV19 and TRBJ1-4; D is uncertain. Germline values: CDR1 LNHDA, CDR2 SQIVND (reference sequence). Between the trimmed V and J ends, which lost 5 bases and 8 bases, there was a span of 15 bases. This CDR3 is built from 14 residues. In DNA, the CDR3 is TGTGCCAGTAGTCAGGTGTCGGATAAAGAAAAACTGTTTTTT. This codes for CASSQVSDKEKLFF.

The chain links TRBV27 to TRBJ1-1; TRBD1 matches at 8 bases. The CDR3 extends over 18 amino acids. V lost 5 bases to trimming and J lost 4 bases; unmatched junction nucleotides: 18. Germline CDR1 MNHEY, CDR2 SMNVEV (reference sequence). CDR3 coding DNA: TGTGCCAGCAGTAAGCCCCCCCGGGACAGGAAAGTTGGCACTGAAGCTTTCTTT. It yields the protein CASSKPPRDRKVGTEAFF.

The chain employs TRBV11-2 and TRBJ2-4, with 9 bases lining up with TRBD2. With V trimmed by 3 bases and J by 5 bases, 5 bases remained unmatched. The CDR3 extends over 15 amino acids. The germline gives CDR1 SGHAT, CDR2 FQNNGV. CDR3 sequence: CASSFGLARQNIQYF. CDR3 in DNA: TGTGCCAGCAGCTTTGGACTAGCGAGACAAAACATTCAGTACTTC.

The J gene is TRBJ2-3, the V gene TRBV28, with 15 bases that match TRBD2. After removal of 5 bases from V and 3 bases from J, the junction contained 6 bases not matched to a gene. The length of the CDR3 is 17 residues. The germline gives CDR1 MDHEN, CDR2 SYDVKM. The CDR3, as DNA: TGTGCCAGCAGTCACGGACTAGCGGGGGGGGTTACAGATACGCAGTATTTT. Its protein product is CASSHGLAGGVTDTQYF.

The chain joins TRBV7-8 to TRBJ1-5; the D gene is possibly TRBD1 (6 bases). The CDR3 consists of 15 residues. The V end lost 4 bases, the J end lost 3 bases, and 13 bases lay between the germline ends. Germline CDR1 and CDR2: SGHVS and FQNEAQ. The CDR3 protein is CASSSGQLDNQPQHF. CDR3 nucleotides: TGTGCCAGCAGCTCGGGACAACTAGACAATCAGCCCCAGCATTTT.

This clone was found a few times. The rearrangement uses TRBV6-6 and TRBJ1-6; D is perhaps TRBD1 (6 bases). Germline V gene lookup returns CDR1 MNHNY and CDR2 SVGAGI (reference sequence). The CDR3 length is 15 residues. V was trimmed by 4 bases and J by 5 bases, leaving 12 bases between them. The CDR3 DNA sequence: TGTGCCAGCAGTTGGACAGACTGGCATAATTCACCCCTCCACTTT. Protein sequence: CASSWTDWHNSPLHF.

V usage is TRBV21-1 and J usage is TRBJ1-5; the tabulated D call, TRBD1, remains unverified against the DNA. TRBV21-1 is recorded as a pseudogene. This CDR3 is built from 12 residues. The CDR3 loop is CARPGQNQPQHF. In nucleotides, the CDR3 is TGTGCCAGACCGGGACAGAATCAGCCCCAGCATTTT.

This clone showed up just once. The V call is TRBV7-8, the J call TRBJ2-5, with TRBD2 matching over 13 bases. Trimming cost V 4 bases and J 1 base; bases outside gene matches: 6. The CDR3 has 17 amino acids. The germline V gene encodes CDR1 SGHVS and CDR2 FQNEAQ. The CDR3 sequence is CASSSWTSGRGQETQYF. The CDR3 DNA follows: TGTGCCAGCAGCTCCTGGACTAGCGGGAGAGGCCAAGAGACCCAGTACTTC.

As for this clone: Additional DNA sequences in this sample encode the identical CDR3. The chain combines TRBV20-1 with TRBJ1-2, with unresolved D. Trimming removed 3 bases at V and 5 bases at J, with 4 bases between. The CDR3 is made up of 10 amino acids. Germline CDR1 reads DFQATT; CDR2 reads SNEGSKA (reference sequence). As DNA, the CDR3 is TGCAGTGCTAGGGAGTATGGCTACACCTTC. Amino acid sequence: CSAREYGYTF.

The chain links TRBV7-2 to TRBJ1-3; D is undetermined. The CDR3 runs 15 residues. The germline V gene encodes CDR1 SGHTA and CDR2 FQGNSA. Deletions cut 2 bases from V and 4 bases from J, with 12 bases between. The CDR3, as DNA: TGTGCCAGCAGCTTAAGCCCCGGGGTCGGAAACACCATATATTTT. Its translation: CASSLSPGVGNTIYF.

This clone has a handful of counts. The chain recombines TRBV4-1 with TRBJ1-6, with D possibly TRBD1 on 5 matching bases. V dropped 0 bases and J dropped 1 base, with 19 bases sitting between them. Germline V gives CDR1 MGHRA, CDR2 YSYEKL. The CDR3 spans 20 residues. In DNA form, the CDR3 reads TGCGCCAGCAGCCAAGACCGCCTTGGGCAGGGCCTATCCTATAATTCACCCCTCCACTTT. Amino acids: CASSQDRLGQGLSYNSPLHF.

V is TRBV7-8 and J is TRBJ2-7; 9 nucleotides agree with TRBD2. CDR3 length equals 15 residues. Germline V gene sequence: CDR1 SGHVS, CDR2 FQNEAQ. V trimming: 1 base; J trimming: 4 bases; junction bases outside the gene matches: 5. For the CDR3, the DNA is TGTGCCAGCAGCTTAGTTAGCGGGAGTATATACGAGCAGTACTTC. Translated: CASSLVSGSIYEQYF.

The chain links TRBV4-3 to TRBJ2-7, with D perhaps TRBD2 (6 bases). The V and J ends lost 1 base and 3 bases respectively, with 13 bases between them. Germline V gene sequence: CDR1 LGHNA, CDR2 YSLEER. The length of the CDR3 is 15 residues. In DNA form, the CDR3 reads TGCGCCAGCAGCCAAGGAGTGGGGAGGAACTACGAGCAGTACTTC. This gives the protein CASSQGVGRNYEQYF.

V and J are TRBV4-1 and TRBJ2-4, with TRBD1 identical over 7 bases. The germline gives CDR1 MGHRA, CDR2 YSYEKL. Germline trimming cut 4 bases from V and 0 bases from J; bases unmatched to any gene: 12. The CDR3 is made up of 18 amino acids. This CDR3 reads CASSPGTDSFLAKNIQYF. The CDR3 DNA reads as TGCGCCAGCAGCCCAGGGACAGACTCGTTTCTAGCCAAAAACATTCAGTACTTC.

The rearrangement links TRBV2 to TRBJ2-7; 7 nucleotides align to TRBD2. The CDR3 spans 15 residues. Germline V CDR1 and CDR2: SNHLY, FYNNEI. V was pared by 8 bases and J by 0 bases, with 10 bases of the junction left unmatched. CDR3 sequence reads: CASSTWSGDSYEQYF. Written as DNA, the CDR3 is TGTGCCAGCTCGACGTGGAGCGGGGACTCCTACGAGCAGTACTTC.

This clone was seen a single time. V gene TRBV19 combines with J gene TRBJ2-3, with 15 bases fitting TRBD2. CDR1 and CDR2 (germline): LNHDA, SQIVND (reference sequence). The CDR3 sequence is 15 residues long. V dropped 6 bases and J dropped 5; count of bases not matched to a gene: 3. The CDR3 coding sequence is TGTGCCAGTAGCCGGACTAGCGGGAGGGTAGATACGCAGTATTTT. Its translation: CASSRTSGRVDTQYF.

The chain links TRBV20-1 to TRBJ2-3; no reliable D call. V lost 1 base and J lost 4, with 3 bases in between. The CDR3 totals 11 residues. Germline loops: CDR1 DFQATT, CDR2 SNEGSKA (reference sequence). The CDR3 sequence is CSARVSDTQYF. For the CDR3, the DNA is TGCAGTGCTAGAGTCTCAGATACGCAGTATTTT.

This sequence joins TRBV19 and TRBJ2-1, with 12 bases aligning to TRBD2. This CDR3 is 14 amino acids long. V lost 8 bases, J lost 2 bases, and 1 base stayed unmatched. In germline, CDR1 is LNHDA, CDR2 SQIVND (reference sequence). The CDR3 loop is CASGTSGPYNEQFF. The CDR3 DNA is TGTGCCAGTGGGACTAGCGGGCCCTACAATGAGCAGTTCTTC.

The J gene is TRBJ1-2, the V gene TRBV14; 10 bases line up with TRBD1. The V gene's germline CDR1 is SGHDN and CDR2 FVKESK. With 3 bases clipped from V and 4 bases from J, the junction kept 8 bases outside the gene matches. This CDR3 is built from 16 residues. DNA for the CDR3: TGTGCCAGCAGCCAGTCGTGGGGACAGGGGAGCTATGGCTACACCTTC. It encodes CASSQSWGQGSYGYTF.

This rearrangement joins TRBV7-6 to TRBJ1-3; a weak D match, TRBD1 (5 bases). Between the trimmed V and J ends, which lost 8 bases and 3 bases, there was a span of 20 bases. The CDR3 loop spans 16 amino acids. Germline CDR1 SGHVS, CDR2 FNYEAQ. In nucleotides, the CDR3 is TGTGCCAGCGGCGCGGGTCGGGGGTTAGATGGAAACACCATATATTTT. Protein: CASGAGRGLDGNTIYF.